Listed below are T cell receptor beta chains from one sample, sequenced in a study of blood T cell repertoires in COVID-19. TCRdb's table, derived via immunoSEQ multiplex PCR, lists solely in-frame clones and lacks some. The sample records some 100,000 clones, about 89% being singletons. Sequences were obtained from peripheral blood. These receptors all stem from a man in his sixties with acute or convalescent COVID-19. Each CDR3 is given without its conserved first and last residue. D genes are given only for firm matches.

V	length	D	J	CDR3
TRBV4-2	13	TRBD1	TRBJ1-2	ASSQEGQEIYGYT
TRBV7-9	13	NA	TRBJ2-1	ASSLLGGSYNEQF
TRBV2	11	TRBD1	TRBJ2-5	ASSYRGRETQY
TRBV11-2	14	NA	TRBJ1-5	ASSLDIRQGSQPQH
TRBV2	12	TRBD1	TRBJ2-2	ASSAGGNTGELF
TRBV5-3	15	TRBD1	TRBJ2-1	ARSLEARTGEAGEQF
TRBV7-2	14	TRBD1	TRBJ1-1	ASSPWTGGSNTEAF
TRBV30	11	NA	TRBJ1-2	AWSLQGIDGYT
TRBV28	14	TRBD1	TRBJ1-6	ASTRTGGSYNSPLH
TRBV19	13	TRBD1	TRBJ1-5	ASSPGTDPNQPQH
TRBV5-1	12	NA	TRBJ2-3	ASSPRQSTDTQY
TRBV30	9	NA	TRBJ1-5	AWSIGGLQY